The entry below gives a single T cell receptor beta chain sequence along with its context. Its antigen is as yet unknown. This sample is drawn from a study of cytomegalovirus exposure and HLA in healthy donors. On the study more broadly: The 120 or so validation repertoires used a platform that matched the one used for the approximately 610 first-cohort repertoires, as a later analysis reported.

The table came from immunoSEQ multiplex PCR; TCRdb's copy has only in-frame clones and leaves some out. The table includes some 310,000 clones, 70% to 90% detected once. Overall study findings and caveats: Whilst most TCR sequences proved rare, a subset of public TCRs occurred across many donors. Three chains linked to CMV were shown in vitro to be specific for CMV antigens.

The ends were cut back, 8 bases at V and 3 bases at J, with 10 bases in the middle. The CDR3 contains 12 residues. CDR1 is ENHRY and CDR2 is SYGVKD in the germline V gene. Sample: PBMCs. This clonotype was sampled from a man aged 25-45 years in good health and CMV-seronegative. The chain recombines TRBV10-3 with TRBJ2-5, with D tentatively TRBD1 (5 bases). CDR3 in amino acids: CAIGTGEETQYF. In DNA, the CDR3 is TGTGCCATCGGCACAGGCGAAGAGACCCAGTACTTC.